The present T cell receptor beta chain was sequenced within a study of early T cells in non-severe SARS-CoV-2 infection. The TCR library protocol was used to attach unique molecular identifiers. These identifiers were attached to individual cDNA molecules. TCRdb reanalysed the 5' RACE reads using MiXCR and keeps one entry per CDR3 protein. The sample includes tens of thousands of distinct CDR3 sequences, over 10% of them seen just once. Germline CDR1 is ENHRY and CDR2 is SYGVKD. Trimming pared 2 bases from V and 6 bases from J, leaving 9 bases between. The CDR3 totals 13 residues. This clonotype was picked up one time.

The sequencing input was whole blood. This receptor was identified in an adult who was a healthcare worker with PCR-confirmed SARS-CoV-2 infection or an uninfected control (not recorded which). V gene TRBV10-3 combines with J gene TRBJ2-3, with a possible D match to TRBD1 (6 bases). The CDR3 sequence: CAISETGPDTQYF. The CDR3 DNA reads as TGTGCCATCAGTGAGACAGGGCCGGATACGCAGTATTTT.